This T cell receptor (beta chain) was found in a study of pediatric ulcerative colitis. This clone is judged medium-sized. TCRdb's copy holds only in-frame clones and misses some; the assay was immunoSEQ multiplex PCR. The sample carries about 36,000 clones, approximately 87% recorded once. The CDR3 is made up of 18 amino acids. V lost 4 bases to trimming and J lost 1 base; unmatched junction nucleotides: 9. Germline V lookup: CDR1 SGHTA, CDR2 FQGNSA. The sequenced material came from blood. The V call is TRBV7-2, the J call TRBJ2-2, with 10 positions matching TRBD2. The sequence came from a girl aged 10 to 17 with moderate ulcerative colitis. In nucleotides, the CDR3 is TGTGCCAGCAGCTCCACCGACGGACTAGCGGTGAACACCGGGGAGCTGTTTTTT. Protein product: CASSSTDGLAVNTGELFF.